This paragraph reports one T cell receptor (beta chain). The source of the sample is a study of blood T cell repertoires in COVID-19. Produced via immunoSEQ multiplex PCR; TCRdb's table is partial and in-frame only. The repertoire consists of under 200,000 clones, with approximately 87% occurring once and the leading ten covering 4%. The length of the CDR3 is 13 residues. V was clipped by 5 bases and J by 5 bases, with 12 bases between them. Sequenced input: peripheral blood. The chain has TRBV12-3 or TRBV12-4 and TRBJ1-2, with D possibly TRBD1 on 5 matching bases. This clonotype was obtained from a woman in her sixties or seventies with acute or convalescent COVID-19. CDR3: CASSTLGHYGYTF. For the CDR3, the DNA is TGTGCCAGCAGTACTCTGGGGCATTATGGCTACACCTTC.